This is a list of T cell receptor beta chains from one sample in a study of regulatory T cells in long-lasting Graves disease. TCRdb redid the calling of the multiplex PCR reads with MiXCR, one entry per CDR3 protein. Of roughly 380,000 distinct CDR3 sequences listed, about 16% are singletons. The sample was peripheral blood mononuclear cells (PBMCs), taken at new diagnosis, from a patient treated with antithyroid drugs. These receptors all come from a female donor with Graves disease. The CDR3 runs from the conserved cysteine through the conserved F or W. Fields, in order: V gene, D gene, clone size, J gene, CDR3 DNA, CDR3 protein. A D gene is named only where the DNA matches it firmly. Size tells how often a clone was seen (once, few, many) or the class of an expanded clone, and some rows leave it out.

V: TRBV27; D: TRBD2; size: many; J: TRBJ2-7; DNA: TGTGCCAGCATTCCGCGGGAGGGCCTTAAGCAGTACTTC; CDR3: CASIPREGLKQYF
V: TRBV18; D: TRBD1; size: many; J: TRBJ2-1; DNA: TGTGCCAGCTCACCCTACCGACAGGGATCCTACAATGAGCAGTTCTTC; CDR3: CASSPYRQGSYNEQFF
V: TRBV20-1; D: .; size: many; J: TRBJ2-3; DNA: TGCAGTGCGCTTGACACAGATACGCAGTATTTT; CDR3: CSALDTDTQYF
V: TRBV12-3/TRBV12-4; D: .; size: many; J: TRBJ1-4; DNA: TGTGCCAGCACCCTGGACTGGCGCGGTGAAAAACTGTTTTTT; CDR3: CASTLDWRGEKLFF
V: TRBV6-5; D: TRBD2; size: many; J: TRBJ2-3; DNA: TGTGCCAGCAGTTACGCGGGAGCCGAAGATACGCAGTATTTT; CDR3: CASSYAGAEDTQYF
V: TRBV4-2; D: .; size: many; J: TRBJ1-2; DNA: TGTGCCAGCAGCCAAGACAGGGTCTTGGGTGGCTACACCTTC; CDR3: CASSQDRVLGGYTF
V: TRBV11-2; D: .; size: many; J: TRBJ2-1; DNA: TGTGCCAGCAGCTTCTCCAGGAACAATGAGCAGTTCTTC; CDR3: CASSFSRNNEQFF
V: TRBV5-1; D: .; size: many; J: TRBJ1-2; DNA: TGCGCCAGCAGCTTGTTCTTTCGGGGAAATGGCTACACCTTC; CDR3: CASSLFFRGNGYTF
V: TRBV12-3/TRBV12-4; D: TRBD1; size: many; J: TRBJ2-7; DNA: TGTGCCAGCAGTCTAGGACAGGGGTTGTACGAGCAGTACTTC; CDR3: CASSLGQGLYEQYF
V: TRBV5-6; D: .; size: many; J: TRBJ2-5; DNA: TGTGCCAGCAGCAGGGCGTGGCAGCAAGAGACCCAGTACTTC; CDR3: CASSRAWQQETQYF
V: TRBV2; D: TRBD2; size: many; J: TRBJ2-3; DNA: TGTGCCAGCACCATTCGACGGGAGGGCCTAACAGATACGCAGTATTTT; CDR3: CASTIRREGLTDTQYF
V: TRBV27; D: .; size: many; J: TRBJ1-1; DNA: TGTGCCAGCAGTTTATCCACCGCAGGCAACACTGAAGCTTTCTTT; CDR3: CASSLSTAGNTEAFF
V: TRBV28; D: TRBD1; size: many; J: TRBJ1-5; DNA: TGTGCCAGCAAACGGGACAGGGCGGAACAGCCCCAGCATTTT; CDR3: CASKRDRAEQPQHF
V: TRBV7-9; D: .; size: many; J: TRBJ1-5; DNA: TGTGCCAGCAGCCCTATCCCCAATCAGCCCCAGCATTTT; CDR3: CASSPIPNQPQHF
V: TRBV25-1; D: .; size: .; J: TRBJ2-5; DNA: TGTGCCAGCAGTGAATTCCTCCCCTTCGGAGAGACCCAGTACTTC; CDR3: CASSEFLPFGETQYF
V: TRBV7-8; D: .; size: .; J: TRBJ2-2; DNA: TGTGCCAGCAGCTCCCATCACACCGGGGAGCTGTTTTTT; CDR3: CASSSHHTGELFF
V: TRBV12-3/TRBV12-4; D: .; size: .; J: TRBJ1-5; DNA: TGTGCCAGCAGCTCGGGCTGGGGAACTCAGCCCCAGCATTTT; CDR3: CASSSGWGTQPQHF
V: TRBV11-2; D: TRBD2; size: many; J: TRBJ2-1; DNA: TGTGCCAGCAGCCCTAGCGGGGGCGAATACAATGAGCAGTTCTTC; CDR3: CASSPSGGEYNEQFF
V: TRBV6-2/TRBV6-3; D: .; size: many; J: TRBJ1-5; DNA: TGTGCCAGCAGGGAGAGGTGGAATCAGCCCCAGCATTTT; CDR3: CASRERWNQPQHF
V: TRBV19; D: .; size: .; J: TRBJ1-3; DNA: TGTGCCAGTAGTATCGGCCGTGGAAACACCATATATTTT; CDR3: CASSIGRGNTIYF
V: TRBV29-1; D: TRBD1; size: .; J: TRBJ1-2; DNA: TGCAGCGTTAGGACAGGCGGACCTGGCTACACCTTC; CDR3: CSVRTGGPGYTF
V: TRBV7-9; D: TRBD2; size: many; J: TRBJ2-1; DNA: TGTGCCAGCAGCTCCACGACTAGCGGGAGTGGGAATGAGCAGTTCTTC; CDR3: CASSSTTSGSGNEQFF
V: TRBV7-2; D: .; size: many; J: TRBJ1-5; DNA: TGTGCCAGCAGCGCAAATCATCAGCCCCAGCATTTT; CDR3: CASSANHQPQHF
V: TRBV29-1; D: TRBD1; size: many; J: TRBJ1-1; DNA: TGCAGCGGGAAACAACAGGGGAGCGGGGGAACAGCTTTCTTT; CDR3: CSGKQQGSGGTAFF
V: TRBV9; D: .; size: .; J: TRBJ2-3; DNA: TGTGCCAGCAGCGGAGCCCCCGGGGTGCGCACAGATACGCAGTATTTT; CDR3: CASSGAPGVRTDTQYF
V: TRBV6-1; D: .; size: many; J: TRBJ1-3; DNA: TGTGCCAGCAGTGAAAGGGAGCCGCTCTCTGGAAACACCATATATTTT; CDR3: CASSEREPLSGNTIYF
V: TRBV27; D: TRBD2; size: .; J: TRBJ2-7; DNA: TGTGCCAGCAGTGCCTATAGCGGGCAGCCCTACGAGCAGTACTTC; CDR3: CASSAYSGQPYEQYF
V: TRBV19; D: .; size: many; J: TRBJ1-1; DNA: TGTGCCAGTAGTATGGCGACTGAAGCTTTCTTT; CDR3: CASSMATEAFF
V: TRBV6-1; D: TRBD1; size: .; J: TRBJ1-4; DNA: TGTGCCAGCGGGGACAGGGTTAATGAAAAACTGTTTTTT; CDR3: CASGDRVNEKLFF
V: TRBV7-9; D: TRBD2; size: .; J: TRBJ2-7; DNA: TGTGCCAGCAGCGCTAGCGGGAGGGCCTCCGAGCAGTACTTC; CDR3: CASSASGRASEQYF
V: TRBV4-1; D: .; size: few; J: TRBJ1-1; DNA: TGCGCCAGCAGCCAAGCAGCCGGGGGCACTGAAGCTTTCTTT; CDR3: CASSQAAGGTEAFF
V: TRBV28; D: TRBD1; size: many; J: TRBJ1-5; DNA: TGTGCCAGCAGCTCCCGACAGGGCTATCAGCCCCAGCATTTT; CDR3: CASSSRQGYQPQHF
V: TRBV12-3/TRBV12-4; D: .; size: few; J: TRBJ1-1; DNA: TGTGCCAGCAGTTTTAACAGGGAGACGGACACTGAAGCTTTCTTT; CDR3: CASSFNRETDTEAFF
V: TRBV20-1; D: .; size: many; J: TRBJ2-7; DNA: TGCAGTGCTAGAAGGGGGAGAGATCCCTCCTACGAGCAGTACTTC; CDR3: CSARRGRDPSYEQYF
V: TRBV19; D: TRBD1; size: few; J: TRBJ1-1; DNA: TGTGCCAGTACCCTGACAGGGGGCGGTACTGAAGCTTTCTTT; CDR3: CASTLTGGGTEAFF
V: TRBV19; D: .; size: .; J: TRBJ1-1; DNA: TGTGCCAGTCTCGAAGGGTGGGCGAGCACTGAAGCTTTCTTT; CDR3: CASLEGWASTEAFF
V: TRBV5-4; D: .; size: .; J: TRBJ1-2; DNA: TGTGCCAGCAGCTTTACAGGGTACTATGGCTACACCTTC; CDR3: CASSFTGYYGYTF
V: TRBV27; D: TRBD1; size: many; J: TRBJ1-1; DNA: TGTGCCAGCAGTCTATGGACAGGGGGCTTGGCCACTGAAGCTTTCTTT; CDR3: CASSLWTGGLATEAFF
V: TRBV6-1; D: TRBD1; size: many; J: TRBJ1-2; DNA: TGTGCCAGCAGAGGGACAGTCTACCCCCAGGAATATGGCTACACCTTC; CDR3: CASRGTVYPQEYGYTF